This T cell receptor beta chain was identified during a study of blood T cell repertoires in COVID-19. Overall study: Donors in the United States, Italy and Spain gave samples during acute or convalescent COVID-19. T cells, B-cell-depleted T cells, or PBMCs provided the cDNA or gDNA that served as material.

Original methodology: Researchers report that nucleated cell counts were estimated from reference gene primer amplification. Assay used: immunoSEQ multiplex PCR; TCRdb lists only in-frame clones, some missing. For V, J and clone size, that table is used; D and trimming come from the DNA. The top ten clones hold less than 3.5% of a sample with 250,000 to 350,000 clones, roughly 90% of them seen once. Losses at the gene ends were 5 bases for V and 3 bases for J; bases not matched to a gene: 4. The CDR3 has 14 amino acids. Germline assignment: CDR1 MNHEY and CDR2 SVGAGI. The sequence was obtained from a woman in her twenties or thirties with COVID-19, enrolled during active disease. The chain uses TRBV6-5 and TRBJ1-2; TRBD1 agrees at 9 bases. Input material: peripheral blood. The CDR3 bases are TGTGCCAGCAGTCATACAGGGGGCGACTATGGCTACACCTTC. It translates to CASSHTGGDYGYTF.